The 18 T cell receptor beta chains presented below share a single source sample, sequenced in a study of OX40 agonist ivuxolimab in advanced cancers. Generated by immunoSEQ multiplex PCR, the TCRdb table keeps only in-frame clones and is missing some. The sample carries 65,000 or so clones, about four fifths recorded once. Source: CD4+ or CD8+ T cells sorted from blood, taken in a trial of the OX40 agonist ivuxolimab. The receptors come from an adult with an advanced solid tumor such as melanoma, head and neck, liver or kidney cancer.

This chain's CDR3 is CASSFQPRTEAFF. The CDR3 DNA follows: TGTGCCAGCAGCTTCCAACCAAGGACTGAAGCTTTCTTT. The V call is TRBV7-3, the J call TRBJ1-1; no clear D. Germline values: CDR1 SGHTA, CDR2 FQGTGA. V lost 3 bases and J 5 bases, leaving 10 bases between the germline ends. This CDR3 region has 13 residues.

The chain has TRBV10-3 and TRBJ2-1, with TRBD2 as a possible D gene (5 bases). The CDR3 has 16 residues. Trimming took 2 bases from V and 2 from J, leaving 13 bases between them. From germline, CDR1 is ENHRY and CDR2 SYGVKD. For the CDR3, the DNA is TGTGCCATCAGTGAGCAAGCGGACCTCACCTACAATGAGCAGTTCTTC. It translates to CAISEQADLTYNEQFF.

The sample holds one count of this clone. J is TRBJ1-5 and V is TRBV6-1; D call uncertain. Per the germline V gene, CDR1 is MNHNS and CDR2 is SASEGT. Trimming stripped 8 bases from V and 5 bases from J, with 13 bases between. The CDR3 is made up of 13 amino acids. CDR3 sequence: CASEIRADQPQHF. The CDR3 DNA follows: TGTGCCAGCGAGATCCGGGCCGATCAGCCCCAGCATTTT.

This sequence joins TRBV7-9 and TRBJ2-7; unclear D gene. The V end was cut by 4 bases, the J end by 1 base, with 17 bases between. CDR1 and CDR2 from the germline V gene are SEHNR and FQNEAQ (reference sequence). The CDR3 totals 16 residues. DNA of the CDR3: TGTGCCAGCAGCTCCTCGATCACGGGCGCGTCCTACGAGCAGTACTTC. Protein: CASSSSITGASYEQYF.

The V gene is TRBV19, the J gene TRBJ2-7, with D perhaps matching TRBD1 or TRBD2 (5 bases each). V was clipped by 5 bases and J by 2 bases, with 13 bases between them. The CDR3 sequence is 14 residues long. In germline, CDR1 is LNHDA, CDR2 SQIVND (reference sequence). CDR3 nucleotides: TGTGCCAGTAGTGAGGGGCAAGCCACCTACGAGCAGTACTTC. Protein product: CASSEGQATYEQYF.

V and J are TRBV5-1 and TRBJ2-3, with TRBD2 as a possible D gene (6 bases). The CDR3 consists of 16 residues. Looked up from germline, CDR1 is SGHRS and CDR2 is YFSETQ. V lost 4 bases and J 6 bases, leaving 21 bases between the germline ends. The CDR3 DNA sequence: TGCGCCAGCAGCAGATATAGCGGTGGCCTTGGGGATACGCAGTATTTT. This gives the protein CASSRYSGGLGDTQYF.

The rearrangement uses TRBV5-6 and TRBJ1-5, with D possibly matching TRBD1 (5 bases). This CDR3 region has 15 residues. Germline CDR1 is SGHDT and CDR2 is YYEEEE. V was shortened by 4 bases and J by 0 bases, with 11 bases between the two germline ends. The CDR3 DNA reads TGTGCCAGCAGCGCGGGACCAAATAGCAATCAGCCCCAGCATTTT. It specifies CASSAGPNSNQPQHF.

This clone was seen a single time. This chain uses TRBV5-1 with TRBJ2-1, with D possibly TRBD2 on 6 matching bases. The CDR3 is made up of 16 amino acids. CDR1 SGHRS and CDR2 YFSETQ come from the germline V gene. V dropped 4 bases and J dropped 0 bases, with 14 bases sitting between them. The CDR3 DNA reads as TGCGCCAGCAGCGCACTGGCGGGAAGCTCCTACAATGAGCAGTTCTTC. Its protein is CASSALAGSSYNEQFF. Filled out from reference TRBV5-1 and TRBJ2-1, the complete variable domain reads KAGVTQTPRYLIKTRGQQVTLSCSPISGHRSVSWYQQTPGQGLQFLFEYFSETQRNKGNFPGRFSGRQFSNSRSEMNVSTLELGDSALYLCASSALAGSSYNEQFFGPGTRLTVL.

The J gene is TRBJ1-2, the V gene TRBV6-1; D might be TRBD1 (6 bases). The CDR3 covers 14 residues. The germline V and J ends were trimmed by 2 bases and 3 bases, with 10 bases remaining between them. The germline V gene encodes CDR1 MNHNS and CDR2 SASEGT. Here the CDR3 reads CASSERAGDYGYTF. The CDR3 bases are TGTGCCAGCAGTGAACGGGCAGGGGACTATGGCTACACCTTC.

The chain employs TRBV11-3 and TRBJ1-1; unclear D gene. Trimming stripped 2 bases from V and 7 bases from J, with 14 bases between. The length of the CDR3 is 14 residues. Germline assignment: CDR1 SGHNT and CDR2 YENEEA. CDR3 in amino acids: CASSLISSEGEAFF. The CDR3 DNA reads TGTGCCAGCAGCTTAATTTCGAGCGAAGGTGAAGCTTTCTTT.

The rearrangement joins TRBV7-9 to TRBJ2-5, with TRBD2 matching 11 bases. Germline lookup yields CDR1 SEHNR and CDR2 FQNEAQ (reference sequence). Losses at the gene ends were 5 bases for V and 5 bases for J; bases not matched to a gene: 4. CDR3 length: 14 amino acids. CDR3 nucleotides: TGTGCCAGCAGCCGAACTAGCGGGGGTGAGACCCAGTACTTC. Protein product: CASSRTSGGETQYF.

The rearrangement joins TRBV18 to TRBJ2-1, with 10 bases matching TRBD2. CDR3 size: 18 residues. V gave up 0 bases and J gave up 10 bases; unmatched junction bases: 15. Germline loops: CDR1 KGHSH, CDR2 LQKENI. The chain's CDR3 is CASSPPGTSGIPQGEQFF. DNA for the CDR3: TGTGCCAGCTCACCACCAGGAACTAGCGGGATCCCGCAGGGCGAGCAGTTCTTC.

The V call is TRBV5-1, the J call TRBJ2-7; 7 bases align to TRBD1. Trimming removed 2 bases from V and 3 bases from J; junction bases left unmatched: 17. Germline assignment: CDR1 SGHRS and CDR2 YFSETQ. CDR3 length equals 18 residues. The CDR3 sequence: CASSLIVAGGNYVYEQYF. The CDR3 coding sequence is TGCGCCAGCAGCTTAATCGTGGCAGGGGGAAATTATGTCTACGAGCAGTACTTC. Drawing the rest from reference TRBV5-1 and TRBJ2-7, the complete variable domain is KAGVTQTPRYLIKTRGQQVTLSCSPISGHRSVSWYQQTPGQGLQFLFEYFSETQRNKGNFPGRFSGRQFSNSRSEMNVSTLELGDSALYLCASSLIVAGGNYVYEQYFGPGTRLTVT.

The chain carries TRBV5-6 and TRBJ2-1; D could derive from TRBD1 or TRBD2 (5 bases each). Per germline, CDR1 SGHDT and CDR2 YYEEEE. V was shortened by 4 bases and J by 1 base, with 9 bases between the two germline ends. CDR3 length: 14 residues. CDR3 sequence reads: CASSIGESYNEQFF. In DNA, the CDR3 is TGTGCCAGCAGCATAGGGGAGTCCTACAATGAGCAGTTCTTC.

The sample holds a few counts of this clone. This chain links TRBV5-1 with TRBJ2-7; 13 bases align to TRBD2. The V gene end was trimmed by 3 bases and the J gene end by 7 bases; junction bases not matched to a gene: 7. Germline V gene data show CDR1 as SGHRS and CDR2 as YFSETQ. CDR3 length: 15 residues. The CDR3 DNA is TGCGCCAGCAGCTCTGGGACTAGCGGGGTAGAAGAGCAGTACTTC. Translation gives CASSSGTSGVEEQYF.

The rearrangement joins TRBV6-5 to TRBJ1-1; no reliable D call. In germline, CDR1 is MNHEY, CDR2 SVGAGI. Trimming stripped 0 bases from V and 0 bases from J, with 11 bases between. The CDR3 is 16 residues long. CDR3 nucleotides: TGTGCCAGCAGTTACTCGGTAGCGCCCATGAACACTGAAGCTTTCTTT. Its protein is CASSYSVAPMNTEAFF.

The genes are TRBV6-1 and TRBJ1-2; D ambiguous. Germline V gene data show CDR1 as MNHNS and CDR2 as SASEGT. This CDR3 is 11 amino acids long. Between the trimmed V and J ends, which lost 6 bases and 6 bases, there was a span of 8 bases. CDR3 DNA sequence: TGTGCCAGCAGGAGTGAGGATGGCTACACCTTC. Its protein product is CASRSEDGYTF.

Only one count was recorded for this clone. The chain joins TRBV4-1 to TRBJ2-5; no clear D. Near its end, the DNA agrees better with TRBJ2-7, so the J call may be wrong. This CDR3 contains 13 residues. Germline values: CDR1 MGHRA, CDR2 YSYEKL. CDR3 in amino acids: CASSPWDSYEQYF. CDR3 nucleotides: TGCGCCAGCAGCCCGTGGGACTCCTACGAGCAGTACTTC.